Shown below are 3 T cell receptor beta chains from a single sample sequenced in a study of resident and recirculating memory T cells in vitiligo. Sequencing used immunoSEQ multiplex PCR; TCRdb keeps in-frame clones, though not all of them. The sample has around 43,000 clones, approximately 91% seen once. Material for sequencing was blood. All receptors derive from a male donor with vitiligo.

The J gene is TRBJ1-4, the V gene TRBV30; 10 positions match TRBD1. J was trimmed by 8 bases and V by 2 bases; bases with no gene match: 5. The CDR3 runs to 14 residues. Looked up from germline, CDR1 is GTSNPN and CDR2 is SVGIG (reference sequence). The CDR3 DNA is TGTGCCTGGAGTCGGGGACAGGGGAGCGAAAAACTGTTTTTT. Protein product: CAWSRGQGSEKLFF.

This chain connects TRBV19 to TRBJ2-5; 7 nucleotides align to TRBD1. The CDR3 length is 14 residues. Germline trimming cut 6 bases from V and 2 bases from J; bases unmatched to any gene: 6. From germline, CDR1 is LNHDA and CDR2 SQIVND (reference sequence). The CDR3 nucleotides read TGTGCCAGTAGCAGGGACAGAAGACAAGAGACCCAGTACTTC. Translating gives CASSRDRRQETQYF.

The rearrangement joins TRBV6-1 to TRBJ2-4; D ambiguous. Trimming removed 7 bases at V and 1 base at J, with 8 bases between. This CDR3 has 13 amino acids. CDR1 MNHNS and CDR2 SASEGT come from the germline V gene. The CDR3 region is CASTREAKNIQYF. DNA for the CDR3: TGTGCCAGCACGCGAGAGGCCAAAAACATTCAGTACTTC.